This T cell receptor beta chain was identified during a study of blood T cell repertoires in COVID-19. Only a few counts were recorded for this clone. Measured with immunoSEQ multiplex PCR; TCRdb has only the in-frame clones, and not every one. The sample has under 100,000 clones, 92% seen once. Germline CDR1 and CDR2: ENHRY and SYGVKD. The CDR3 contains 20 residues. With 1 base clipped from V and 0 bases from J, the junction kept 13 bases outside the gene matches. This receptor was identified in a woman aged 55-70 years with active COVID-19. The rearrangement joins TRBV10-3 to TRBJ2-1; 9 nucleotides match TRBD2. The sample was peripheral blood. The CDR3 spells CAISEYELAGRGSSYNEQFF. The CDR3 DNA is TGTGCCATCAGTGAGTACGAACTAGCGGGCAGGGGCAGCTCCTACAATGAGCAGTTCTTC.